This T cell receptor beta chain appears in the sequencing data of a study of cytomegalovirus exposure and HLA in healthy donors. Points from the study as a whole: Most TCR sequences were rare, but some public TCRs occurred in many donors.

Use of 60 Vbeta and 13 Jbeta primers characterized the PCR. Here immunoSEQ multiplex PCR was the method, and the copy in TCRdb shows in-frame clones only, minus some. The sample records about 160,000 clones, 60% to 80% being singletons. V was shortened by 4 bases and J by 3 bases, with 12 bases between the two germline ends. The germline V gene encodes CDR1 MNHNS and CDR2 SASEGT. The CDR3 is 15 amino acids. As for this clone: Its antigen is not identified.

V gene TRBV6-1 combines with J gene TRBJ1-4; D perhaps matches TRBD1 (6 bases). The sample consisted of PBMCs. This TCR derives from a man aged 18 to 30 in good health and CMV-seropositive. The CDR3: CASSGRGRANEKLFF. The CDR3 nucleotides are TGTGCCAGCAGTGGCAGGGGTAGGGCTAATGAAAAACTGTTTTTT.